This TCR beta chain was sequenced in a study of Ad26.COV2.S vaccination and SARS-CoV-2 variants. Whole-study context: A participant enrolled in the COV1001 Ad26.COV2.S trial arm provided the sample. Recipients of Ad26.COV2.S got it intramuscularly, once or twice 56 days apart. Whole-study findings and limits: For non-spike TCRs, breadth in vaccine recipients resembled that in placebo recipients.

Some clones are missing from TCRdb's copy, which holds only in-frame ones; the method was immunoSEQ multiplex PCR. The table lists hundreds of thousands of clones, around 90% of them singletons. As regards this clone: No antigen is known for it.

The V end lost 4 bases, the J end lost 1 base, and 4 bases lay between the germline ends. The CDR3 is made up of 13 amino acids. Treatment noted: around 19 received Ad26.COV2.S at low or high dose, single or two shots; about 5 received placebo; per-sample allocation not given. Sampling was performed 63 days after the first vaccine or placebo injection. Sample: peripheral blood, taken in a trial of Ad26.COV2.S vaccine versus placebo. The chain employs TRBV12-3 or TRBV12-4 and TRBJ2-2; the D is unclear. The clonotype originates from a person between 18 and 65 years old who received the Ad26.COV2.S COVID-19 vaccine or a placebo. In nucleotides, the CDR3 is TGTGCCAGCAGTTCCCAGAACACCGGGGAGCTGTTTTTT. Translating gives CASSSQNTGELFF.